This record looks at one T cell receptor (beta chain) sequence and its context. The target antigen is unknown. The data derive from a study of lymphopenia after photon versus proton radiotherapy. Sequencing was performed with immunoSEQ multiplex PCR; in TCRdb, only in-frame clones are kept and a portion is missing. The sample lists 55,000 to 70,000 clones, 85% to 95% occurring once. CDR1 is SGHVS and CDR2 is FNYEAQ in the germline V gene. The CDR3 length is 15 residues. Losses at the gene ends were 5 bases for V and 7 bases for J; bases not matched to a gene: 8. Study results and limitations: In patients who died, overall survival fell as post-nadir TCR diversity dropped more. Oligoclonal CD8+ Temra expansion after nadir drove photon patients' diversity drop. Only patients who died were analyzed for survival; proton advantage is unproven. Under photons, naive T cells and diversity fell while effector/memory populations rose.

The clonotype originates from a woman aged 40 to 55 with cholangiocarcinoma. Here the sequenced sample was peripheral blood, taken from a patient treated with photon-based radiotherapy. The rearrangement links TRBV7-6 to TRBJ2-1; 10 nucleotides match TRBD1. The CDR3 bases are TGTGCCAGCAGCCACGGGACAGGGGTAGGGAATGAGCAGTTCTTC. Translation: CASSHGTGVGNEQFF. Complete variable domain (other parts from reference TRBV7-6 and TRBJ2-1): GAGVSQSPRYKVTKRGQDVALRCDPISGHVSLYWYRQALGQGPEFLTYFNYEAQQDKSGLPNDRFSAERPEGSISTLTIQRTEQRDSAMYRCASSHGTGVGNEQFFGPGTRLTVL.